This T cell receptor beta chain was identified during a study of glioma-infiltrating T cells after dendritic cell vaccination. Study-wide background: Patients received autologous tumor lysate-pulsed dendritic cell vaccination between the early 2000s and the early 2010s. Monocyte-derived dendritic cells, cultured six to seven days with IL-4 and GM-CSF, were pulsed with autologous tumor lysate.

Sequencing used immunoSEQ multiplex PCR; TCRdb keeps in-frame clones, though not all of them. The sample has over 70,000 clones, over 75% seen once. The germline gives CDR1 MNHNS, CDR2 SASEGT. The CDR3 runs 13 residues. V was trimmed by 2 bases and J by 4 bases, leaving 8 bases between them. Study results and caveats: Survival was not directly related to TCR clonality in these patients.

All glioblastoma patients lacked an isocitrate dehydrogenase mutation. On this clone itself: The antigen remains unidentified.

The sequenced sample was blood, obtained before dendritic cell vaccination. The receptor's source is a human donor with glioblastoma. V and J are TRBV6-1 and TRBJ2-5; D is perhaps TRBD2 (5 bases). The CDR3 nucleotides read TGTGCCAGCAGTGAAACTAGAGGAGAGACCCAGTACTTC. Translation: CASSETRGETQYF.